This TCR beta chain was identified during a study of T cell responses to AZD1222 COVID-19 vaccine. General study findings and limits: Clonal diversity may have been underestimated in mostly white British donors. Dominant at 160-218 and 743-854, vaccine-associated CD4 TCRs also spanned spike. Baseline testing showed seropositivity in only six AZD1222 recipients.

The table came from immunoSEQ multiplex PCR; TCRdb's copy has only in-frame clones and leaves some out. The sample consists of over 110,000 clones, roughly 88% of them appearing once. To note about this clone: Antigen unknown.

The receptor comes from an adult who received the AZD1222 COVID-19 vaccine. The sample here was peripheral blood, taken 28 days after the second AZD1222 dose.

The CDR3 bases are TGTGCCAGCAGCTTTTACAGTGGAGGTGGGGGTCGAGATTCACCCCTCCACTTT. Protein: CASSFYSGGGGRDSPLHF. The chain recombines TRBV11-2 with TRBJ1-6; the D gene is possibly TRBD1 (5 bases). Germline CDR1 is SGHAT and CDR2 is FQNNGV. Trimming removed 3 bases from V and 8 bases from J, with 23 bases in between. This CDR3 spans 18 amino acids.